This T cell receptor beta chain was profiled in a study of shared clonotypes between healthy human individuals (dated by TCRdb to 2019 to 2021). General notes on the study: Two women and a few men aged 18 to 49 years were included in the cohort. To increase sequencing depth and limit assay-specific biases, different laboratories used diverse techniques to prepare libraries and sequence TCR repertoires. For each donor, three plates each were used for CD4 naive and CD4 memory, two plates were used for CD8 naive, and one plate was used for CD8 memory. Blood TCR repertoires of about 5 healthy adults were deeply sequenced to estimate repertoire size and the extent of clonotype sharing between individuals. Per donor, leukapheresis produced somewhere between about 0.85 and 10 billion PBMCs. Overall study outcomes, separate from this receptor: Larger estimated clonotype richness was generally found for naive subsets than for memory subsets. Sharing across a few donors was observed for approximately 5% of naive CD4, under 4% of naive CD8, 2% to 2.5% of memory CD4, and 0.4% of memory CD8 clonotypes. Pairwise subsampling indicated that sequencing depth was expected to affect the degree of clonotype sharing among donors. Compared with non-shared clonotypes, clonotypes shared by all four sorted-subset donors had higher generation probabilities. Because the study included a small number of donors, the genetic and exposure-history diversity represented was limited. Sampling was restricted to blood, and TCR repertoires in tissue are likely to differ from TCR repertoires in blood. Rarefaction of sorted-subset datasets indicated incomplete sequencing despite the large sequencing depth.

In regard to this clone: The target of this receptor is not known. The record has no base qualities; no much larger clone is one base away.

The donors were healthy, HIV-negative adults with no recently reported acute infections or vaccinations. All donors were Caucasian adults living in Nashville, Tennessee, USA. CD4+ T cells were enriched through magnetic negative selection, after which naive cells were positively selected on CD45RA and the remaining negative fraction served as the memory subset. Blood was collected by leukapheresis, and PBMCs were isolated by Ficoll-Histopaque density gradient centrifugation and then cryopreserved in liquid nitrogen vapor phase. Analytical flow cytometry was used to check the purity and quantity of each magnetically sorted T cell population. Each sorted fraction had its genomic DNA isolated and then quantified by UV absorbance on a Nanodrop 2000c. CDR1 and CDR2 were assigned from the germline V gene as MDHEN and SYDVKM. The junction carries 14 bases between V and J, which are trimmed by 8 bases and 0 bases respectively. From the cysteine through the phenylalanine, the CDR3 covers 14 amino acids. Of all the DNA, just the CDR3 is kept, 42 bases in frame from base 1.

Using the deep immunoSEQ assay, multiplex PCR amplified TCR CDR3 regions from genomic DNA. Extracted genomic DNA from each cell subset was distributed evenly across all wells of several immunoSEQ 96-well plates, and each plate was treated as a replicate. For sorted subsets, each replicate PCR was loaded with roughly 200 ng genomic DNA, equivalent to 30,000 to 35,000 T cell genomes. Purified libraries were quantified with a Qubit 3.0 fluorometer, sized on a Bioanalyzer 2100, and re-quantified with the KAPA Library Quantification kit. A separate single-read 150-cycle Illumina NextSeq 550 flow cell was used to sequence each immunoSEQ 96-well plate. In the paper's pipeline: Because only junctional sequences without quality scores were contained in the immunoSEQ output, filtering matching that applied to full-length reads could not be performed. Sequences were annotated with PyIR, a Python wrapper for IgBLAST v1.9, and V/J genes and CDR3 were assigned using IMGT germline references. Any read was removed if the V/J assignment was weak (E-value above 1e-6), the CDR3 was missing, or the read contained stop codons, out-of-frame junctions, or ambiguous translated residues. V3J clonotypes were defined as sequences sharing the same inferred V gene, J gene, and CDR3 amino acid sequence. Percentage overlap between repertoires was computed as shared unique clonotypes divided by the size of the smaller repertoire. Richness of each repertoire was evaluated using RTK rarefaction, the Chao1 estimator, and Recon v2.1 estimates of unobserved clonotypes. OLGA was used to compute generation probabilities for all TCRbeta clonotypes that the gDNA method yielded from a few donors. Here the immuneACCESS table is served through TCRdb, limited to in-frame sequences with V and J called. Missing clones are a known gap in these copies; in checked studies unresolved V genes cover under half, and the rest lacks a known reason. The DNA gave D and trimming, while V, J and clone size come from that table. Within this sample are hundreds of thousands of clones, with around 97% of them counted one time only. Around 0.058% of the sample rests with the top ten.

This sequence uses TRBV28 and TRBJ2-7; TRBD2 is possibly the D segment (6 matching bases). Input material: naive CD4+ T cells sorted from blood. The cell subset or site label of this sample denotes: CD45RA+ positively selected. The sequence was collected from a woman younger than 45 in good health. The nucleotides are TGTGCCAGCCGGAAGGCGGGAAACTCCTACGAGCAGTACTTC. Its product reads: CASRKAGNSYEQYF.